A single sample gave rise to the 22 T cell receptor beta chains below, sequenced in a study of shared clonotypes between healthy human individuals. Naive CD8 populations comprised CD45RO-negative cells positively selected for CCR7, excluding terminally differentiated effector memory CD45RA+ cells. TCRdb's copy holds only in-frame clones and misses some; the assay was immunoSEQ multiplex PCR. Of some 580,000 clones in the sample, about 98% were seen once. The sequenced sample was naive CD8+ T cells sorted from blood. The source is a man aged 30 to 45 in good health.

This chain links TRBV29-1 with TRBJ2-2; possibly TRBD2 for D (6 bases). V was clipped by 2 bases and J by 0 bases, with 10 bases between them. In germline, CDR1 is SQVTM, CDR2 ANQGSEA. The CDR3 loop spans 15 amino acids. The CDR3 loop is CSVEWRGANTGELFF. Written as DNA, the CDR3 is TGCAGCGTTGAATGGCGGGGCGCGAACACCGGGGAGCTGTTTTTT.

Only one count was recorded for this clone. CDR3: CASRSSGLRTDTQYF. The CDR3 coding sequence is TGTGCCAGCAGATCTAGCGGGTTAAGGACAGATACGCAGTATTTT. The chain is built from TRBV6-5 and TRBJ2-3, with TRBD2 matching 8 bases. With 6 bases clipped from V and 3 bases from J, the junction kept 8 bases outside the gene matches. CDR1 MNHEY and CDR2 SVGAGI come from the germline V gene. This CDR3 comprises 15 residues.

The chain carries TRBV29-1 and TRBJ2-7; D may be TRBD1 (6 bases). The V gene lost 6 bases and the J gene lost 4 bases, with 16 bases spanning the gap. CDR1 SQVTM and CDR2 ANQGSEA come from the germline V gene. CDR3 length: 13 residues. The CDR3 is CSVGTPGRYEQYF. The CDR3 nucleotides read TGCAGCGTGGGGACACCAGGCAGGTACGAGCAGTACTTC.

This chain joins TRBV11-2 and TRBJ1-1; 9 nucleotides align to TRBD1. Trimming cost V 0 bases and J 4 bases; bases outside gene matches: 6. Germline loops: CDR1 SGHAT, CDR2 FQNNGV. The CDR3 has 16 amino acids. In DNA, the CDR3 is TGTGCCAGCAGCTTAGATTTATGGGACAGGGTCACTGAAGCTTTCTTT. Protein: CASSLDLWDRVTEAFF.

The chain combines TRBV7-6 with TRBJ2-7, with a weak D call TRBD2 (6 bases). CDR1 is SGHVS and CDR2 is FNYEAQ in the germline V gene. Trimming cost V 5 bases and J 4 bases, with 18 bases left between them. The CDR3 is 15 amino acids. The CDR3 loop is CASSVGSGGVYEQYF. The CDR3 region has the DNA TGTGCCAGCAGCGTAGGTAGCGGCGGGGTATACGAGCAGTACTTC.

The chain combines TRBV10-2 with TRBJ2-2, with 14 bases fitting TRBD2. This CDR3 comprises 18 residues. V was pared by 3 bases and J by 5 bases, with 8 bases of the junction left unmatched. Germline V gives CDR1 WSHSY, CDR2 SAAADI. The CDR3 DNA reads as TGCGCCAGCAGTGACCCCGGACTAGCGGGAGGTGGTACCGGGGAGCTGTTTTTT. Translation: CASSDPGLAGGGTGELFF.

V and J are TRBV7-9 and TRBJ2-7; tentatively, D is TRBD2 (6 bases). Germline V gene sequence: CDR1 SEHNR, CDR2 FQNEAQ (reference sequence). Deletions cut 2 bases from V and 7 bases from J, with 15 bases between. CDR3 length: 14 amino acids. This CDR3 reads CASSLSPYGGEQYF. The CDR3 DNA follows: TGTGCCAGCAGCTTAAGTCCCTACGGGGGAGAGCAGTACTTC.

The gene calls are TRBV6-6 and TRBJ2-2; D is perhaps TRBD2 (6 bases). The CDR3 is 15 amino acids. Trimming shortened V by 7 bases and J by 5 bases, and 17 bases separated the two germline ends. Germline V gives CDR1 MNHNY, CDR2 SVGAGI (reference sequence). The CDR3 DNA reads TGTGCCAGCAACCCTAAATTGCTAGCGACCGGGGAGCTGTTTTTT. It specifies CASNPKLLATGELFF.

V and J are TRBV6-1 and TRBJ1-4, with D perhaps TRBD1 (6 bases). The CDR3 contains 13 residues. Between the trimmed V and J ends, which lost 3 bases and 8 bases, there was a span of 10 bases. Germline CDR1 is MNHNS and CDR2 is SASEGT. As DNA, the CDR3 is TGTGCCAGCAGTGACTATACAGGGGAAAAACTGTTTTTT. This translates into CASSDYTGEKLFF.

This clone was observed a single time. The chain uses TRBV10-2 and TRBJ1-2, with a weak D call TRBD1 (5 bases). This CDR3 spans 16 amino acids. Germline loops: CDR1 WSHSY, CDR2 SAAADI. The ends were cut back, 0 bases at V and 3 bases at J, with 14 bases in the middle. CDR3 DNA sequence: TGCGCCAGCAGTGAGTCCCCTGCAGGGTGGGACTATGGCTACACCTTC. It codes for CASSESPAGWDYGYTF.

The chain recombines TRBV7-9 with TRBJ2-7, with 12 bases that match TRBD2. The germline V gene has CDR1 SEHNR and CDR2 FQNEAQ (reference sequence). J was trimmed by 5 bases and V by 5 bases; bases with no gene match: 10. The CDR3 runs to 16 residues. This chain's CDR3 is CASSGRRLAGVHEQYF. The CDR3 DNA follows: TGTGCCAGCAGCGGGAGGAGACTAGCGGGAGTCCACGAGCAGTACTTC. Full variable domain (missing parts from reference TRBV7-9 and TRBJ2-7): DTGVSQNPRHKITKRGQNVTFRCDPISEHNRLYWYRQTLGQGPEFLTYFQNEAQLEKSRLLSDRFSAERPKGSFSTLEIQRTEQGDSAMYLCASSGRRLAGVHEQYFGPGTRLTVT.

The V gene is TRBV7-2, the J gene TRBJ1-5; D remains unclear. Per the germline V gene, CDR1 is SGHTA and CDR2 is FQGNSA. The CDR3 loop spans 15 amino acids. Trimming took 1 base from V and 0 from J, leaving 7 bases between them. CDR3 protein: CASSLEVRSNQPQHF. In nucleotides, the CDR3 is TGTGCCAGCAGCTTAGAGGTCCGTAGCAATCAGCCCCAGCATTTT.

A remark on this clone: One junction end does not reproduce the germline sequence, and a read error may be involved. The sample holds other DNA sequences that translate to the same CDR3. The chain is built from TRBV2 and TRBJ2-7; possible D gene TRBD2, 5 bases. The CDR3 runs 12 residues. Germline assignment: CDR1 SNHLY and CDR2 FYNNEI. CDR3 loop: CASSGESYEQYF. CDR3 coding DNA: TGTGCGAGCAGCGGCGAATCCTACGAGCAGTACTTC.

This clone was recorded only once. V gene TRBV5-4 combines with J gene TRBJ2-1, with D possibly being TRBD2 (5 bases). The CDR3 covers 13 residues. Germline lookup yields CDR1 SGHNT and CDR2 YYREEE (reference sequence). Trimming shortened V by 9 bases and J by 5 bases, and 15 bases separated the two germline ends. CDR3 sequence (DNA): TGTGCCACCGAAAGCACAGCGGACAATGAGCAGTTCTTC. This translates into CATESTADNEQFF.

In DNA form, the CDR3 reads TGTGCCAGCAGCGGGAATACGTACTACGAGCAGTACTTC. This encodes CASSGNTYYEQYF. The chain recombines TRBV11-2 with TRBJ2-7; no clear D. Per germline, CDR1 SGHAT and CDR2 FQNNGV. The CDR3 length is 13 residues. Trimming removed 5 bases at V and 3 bases at J, with 11 bases between.

The chain is built from TRBV5-1 and TRBJ1-3; D is perhaps TRBD1 (5 bases). This CDR3 is built from 18 residues. The germline V gene has CDR1 SGHRS and CDR2 YFSETQ. V dropped 0 bases and J dropped 2 bases, with 18 bases sitting between them. The CDR3 DNA follows: TGCGCCAGCAGCTTGGGATGGATCAGGGAGAGTACTGGAAACACCATATATTTT. It encodes CASSLGWIRESTGNTIYF.

The rearrangement links TRBV9 to TRBJ2-1, with TRBD2 identical over 9 bases. The CDR3 consists of 14 residues. Germline CDR1 SGDLS, CDR2 YYNGEE. V trimming: 3 bases; J trimming: 8 bases; junction bases outside the gene matches: 6. The CDR3 sequence is CASSDPGLAYEQFF. The CDR3 region has the DNA TGTGCCAGCAGCGACCCGGGACTAGCCTATGAGCAGTTCTTC.

The chain is built from TRBV7-8 and TRBJ2-7; possible D gene TRBD2, 5 bases. Germline V gene sequence: CDR1 SGHVS, CDR2 FQNEAQ. V lost 3 bases and J lost 3, with 12 bases in between. The CDR3 is made up of 14 amino acids. The CDR3: CASSLDRTHYEQYF. The CDR3 nucleotides read TGTGCCAGCAGCTTGGACCGGACTCACTACGAGCAGTACTTC.

This rearrangement joins TRBV5-1 to TRBJ2-1; the D is unclear. This CDR3 has 16 residues. Trimming removed 0 bases at V and 3 bases at J, with 13 bases between. CDR1 and CDR2 (germline): SGHRS, YFSETQ. As DNA, the CDR3 is TGCGCCAGCAGCTTGGGTCTAGGTTTACACTACAATGAGCAGTTCTTC. This gives the protein CASSLGLGLHYNEQFF.

This clone was seen at least ten times. The chain is built from TRBV4-1 and TRBJ1-1; 7 nucleotides match TRBD1. With V trimmed by 1 base and J by 5 bases, 10 bases remained unmatched. The CDR3 runs 16 residues. Germline loops: CDR1 MGHRA, CDR2 YSYEKL. This chain's CDR3 is CASSQALQGPRTEAFF. Written as DNA, the CDR3 is TGCGCCAGCAGCCAAGCTTTACAGGGGCCTAGGACTGAAGCTTTCTTT.

The chain carries TRBV4-3 and TRBJ2-1; D may be TRBD1 (6 bases). This CDR3 spans 13 amino acids. The V gene lost 6 bases and the J gene lost 8 bases, with 14 bases spanning the gap. The germline V gene encodes CDR1 LGHNA and CDR2 YSLEER. CDR3 loop: CASRIEGEHEQFF. As DNA, the CDR3 is TGCGCCAGCAGGATCGAGGGGGAGCATGAGCAGTTCTTC.

This clone is a singleton in its sample. The gene calls are TRBV4-1 and TRBJ2-3; D might be TRBD2 (5 bases). This CDR3 is built from 13 residues. Germline V gene lookup returns CDR1 MGHRA and CDR2 YSYEKL. V lost 1 base, J lost 6 bases, and 8 bases lay in between. CDR3 protein: CASSQVPGDTQYF. Written as DNA, the CDR3 is TGCGCCAGCAGCCAAGTCCCGGGGGATACGCAGTATTTT.